This TCR beta chain was captured by sequencing in a study of blood T cell repertoires in COVID-19 (dated by TCRdb to 2018 to 2021). Regarding the research as a whole: Samples covering the acute and convalescent phases of COVID-19 were provided by collaborators in the United States, Italy and Spain. The prospective study material was composed of cDNA or gDNA derived from T cells, B-cell-depleted T cells, or PBMCs. The repertoires were released in a freely available public database intended as a resource for research on the immune response to SARS-CoV-2. Deeply sampled blood TCRbeta repertoires from subjects exposed to, actively infected with, or recovered from COVID-19 were included in the dataset. Where HLA class I and class II types were available, the types were taken from metadata supplied by the sample provider, not from assay-based typing. The sample metadata nearly always contained a de-identified subject ID, COVID-19 status, age in years and sex. The samples were drawn from the first 160 participants of the ongoing ImmuneRACE study and from 950 to 1,500 subjects provided by 6 global collaborators.

In the prospective study, participants were roughly 18 to 95 years old, resided in about two dozen geographic areas of the United States, and were enrolled through a virtual design. In the prospective study, participants were assigned to cohorts based on the clinical history participants reported in a screening survey and a study questionnaire. Exposed participants had been in contact with someone with a PCR-confirmed or clinician-diagnosed COVID-19 case within 2 weeks of study entry. In the prospective study, mobile phlebotomists collected whole blood, serum and a nasopharyngeal or oropharyngeal swab from each participant. Prospective study participants could optionally give additional blood draws and questionnaires over an approximately two-month period. Blood samples from the prospective study were shipped frozen or at room temperature prior to DNA extraction. TCRbeta CDR3 regions were amplified from genomic DNA using the immunoSEQ Assay, a bias-controlled multiplex PCR. Under the source paper's analysis protocol: The number of nucleated cells in each sample was estimated by amplification of reference gene primers within the assay. To quantify the absolute abundance of each unique TCRbeta CDR3 rearrangement, sequence reads were collapsed and filtered. For each sample, productive Simpson clonality was calculated by taking the square root of Simpson's diversity index across productive rearrangements. TCRdb re-hosts the immuneACCESS table, in-frame sequences only. Its copies lack some clones; in the studies checked, an unresolved V gene accounts for under half of them, and the cause for the rest is not known. That table furnishes V, J and clone size, whereas the DNA furnished D and trimming. The sample profile shows roughly 220,000 clones; almost 90% of them were found once. Together, the top ten hold over 13% of the sample.

As encoded in the germline V gene (reference sequence), CDR1 is LGHDT while CDR2 is YNNKEL. CDR3 length: 14 amino acids, cysteine to phenylalanine. Of the read, only the CDR3 DNA is kept; its 42 bases are in frame from base 1. V is pared back by 1 base and J by 2 bases, with 8 bases lying between the germline termini. To note about this clone: The target of this receptor is not known. Base qualities are missing; no much larger clone stands one base away.

The paper as a whole reports these results and caveats: Clinical and demographic metadata were provided uncurated, with the amount varying by source and participant.

This TCR derives from a man aged 25-45 years who had been exposed to COVID-19. Recombination linked TRBV3-1 (or the pseudogene TRBV3-2) to TRBJ2-5, with a weak D call of TRBD2 (5 bases match). Sequencing was done on a sample of PBMCs or T cells enriched from blood (not recorded which). The CDR3 here reads CASSQAAGQETQYF. Read as DNA, the sequence is TGTGCCAGCAGCCAAGCGGCGGGTCAAGAGACCCAGTACTTC.